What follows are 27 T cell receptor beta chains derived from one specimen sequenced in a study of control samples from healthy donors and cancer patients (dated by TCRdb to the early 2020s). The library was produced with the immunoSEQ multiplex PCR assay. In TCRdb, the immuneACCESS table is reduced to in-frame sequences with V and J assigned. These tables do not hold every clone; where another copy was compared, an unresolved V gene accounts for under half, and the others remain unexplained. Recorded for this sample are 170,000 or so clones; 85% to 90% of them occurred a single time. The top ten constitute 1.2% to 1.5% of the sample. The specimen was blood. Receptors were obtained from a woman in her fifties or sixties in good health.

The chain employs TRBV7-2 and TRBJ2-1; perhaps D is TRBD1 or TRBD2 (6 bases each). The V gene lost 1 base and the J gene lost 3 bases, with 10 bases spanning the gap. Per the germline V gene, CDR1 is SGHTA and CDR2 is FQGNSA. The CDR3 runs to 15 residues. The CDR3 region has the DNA TGTGCCAGCAGCTTAGTAGGGGGAGGCTACAATGAGCAGTTCTTC. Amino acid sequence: CASSLVGGGYNEQFF.

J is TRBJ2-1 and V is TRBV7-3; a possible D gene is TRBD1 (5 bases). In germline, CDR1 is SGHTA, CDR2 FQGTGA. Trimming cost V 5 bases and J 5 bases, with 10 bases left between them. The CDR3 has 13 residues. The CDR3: CASSTATDNEQFF. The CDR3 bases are TGTGCCAGCAGCACAGCGACAGACAATGAGCAGTTCTTC.

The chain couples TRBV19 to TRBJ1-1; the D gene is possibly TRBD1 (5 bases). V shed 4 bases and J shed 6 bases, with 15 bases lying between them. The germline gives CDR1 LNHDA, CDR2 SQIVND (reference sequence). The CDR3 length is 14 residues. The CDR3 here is CASSTRVPGAEAFF. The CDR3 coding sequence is TGTGCCAGTAGTACCAGGGTCCCTGGCGCTGAAGCTTTCTTT.

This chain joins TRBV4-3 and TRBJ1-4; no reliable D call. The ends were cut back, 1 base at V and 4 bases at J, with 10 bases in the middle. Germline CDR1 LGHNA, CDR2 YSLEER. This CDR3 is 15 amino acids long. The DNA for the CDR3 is TGCGCCAGCAGCCAAGGGAGGCAAGTTAATGAAAAACTGTTTTTT. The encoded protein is CASSQGRQVNEKLFF.

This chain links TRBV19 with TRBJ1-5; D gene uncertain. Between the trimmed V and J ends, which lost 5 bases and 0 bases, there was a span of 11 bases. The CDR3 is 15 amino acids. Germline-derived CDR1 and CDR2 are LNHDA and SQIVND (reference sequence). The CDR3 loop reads CASSSFDYSNQPQHF. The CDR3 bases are TGTGCCAGTAGTTCCTTCGATTATAGCAATCAGCCCCAGCATTTT.

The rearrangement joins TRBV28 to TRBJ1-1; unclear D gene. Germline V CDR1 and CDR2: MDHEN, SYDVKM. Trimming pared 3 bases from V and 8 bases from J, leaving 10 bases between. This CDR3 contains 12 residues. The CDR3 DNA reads TGTGCCAGCAGTTTTTCCGCCTTAGAAGCTTTCTTT. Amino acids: CASSFSALEAFF.

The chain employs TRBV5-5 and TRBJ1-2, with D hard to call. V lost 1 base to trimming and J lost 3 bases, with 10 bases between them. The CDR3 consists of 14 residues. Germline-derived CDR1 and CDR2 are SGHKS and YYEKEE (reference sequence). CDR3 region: CASSLYGGDYGYTF. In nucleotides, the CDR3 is TGTGCCAGCAGCTTGTACGGCGGAGACTATGGCTACACCTTC. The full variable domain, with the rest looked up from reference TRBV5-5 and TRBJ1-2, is DAGVTQSPTHLIKTRGQQVTLRCSPISGHKSVSWYQQVLGQGPQFIFQYYEKEERGRGNFPDRFSARQFPNYSSELNVNALLLGDSALYLCASSLYGGDYGYTFGSGTRLTVV.

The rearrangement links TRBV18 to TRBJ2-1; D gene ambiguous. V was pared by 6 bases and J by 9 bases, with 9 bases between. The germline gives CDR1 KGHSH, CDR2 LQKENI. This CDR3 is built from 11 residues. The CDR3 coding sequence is TGTGCCAGCTCCCCCAGGTCTGAGCAGTTCTTC. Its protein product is CASSPRSEQFF.

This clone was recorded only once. The DNA for the CDR3 is TGTGCCAGCAGCCCCCGGACTAGCGGGAGACCATACAATGAGCAGTTCTTC. Protein sequence: CASSPRTSGRPYNEQFF. The chain couples TRBV14 to TRBJ2-1, with TRBD2 matching over 13 bases. Germline V gene sequence: CDR1 SGHDN, CDR2 FVKESK. The CDR3 runs 17 residues. The ends lost 4 bases at V and 4 bases at J; junction bases unmatched: 7.

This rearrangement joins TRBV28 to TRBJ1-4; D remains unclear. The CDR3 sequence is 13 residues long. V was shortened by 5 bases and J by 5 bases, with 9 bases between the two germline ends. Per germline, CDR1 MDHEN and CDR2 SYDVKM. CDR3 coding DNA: TGTGCCAGCAGTCCAAGGGCGAATGAAAAACTGTTTTTT. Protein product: CASSPRANEKLFF. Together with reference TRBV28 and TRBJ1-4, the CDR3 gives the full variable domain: DVKVTQSSRYLVKRTGEKVFLECVQDMDHENMFWYRQDPGLGLRLIYFSYDVKMKEKGDIPEGYSVSREKKERFSLILESASTNQTSMYLCASSPRANEKLFFGSGTQLSVL.

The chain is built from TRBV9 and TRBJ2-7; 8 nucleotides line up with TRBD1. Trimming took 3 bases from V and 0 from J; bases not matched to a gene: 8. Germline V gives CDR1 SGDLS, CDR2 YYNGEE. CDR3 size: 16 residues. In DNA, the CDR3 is TGTGCCAGCAGCGCTACGGCGGGACAGGACTCCTACGAGCAGTACTTC. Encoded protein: CASSATAGQDSYEQYF.

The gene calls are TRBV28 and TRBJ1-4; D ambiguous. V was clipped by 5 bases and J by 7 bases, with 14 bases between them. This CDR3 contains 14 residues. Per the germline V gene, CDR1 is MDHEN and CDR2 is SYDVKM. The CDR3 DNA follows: TGTGCCAGCAGTCGTGGGCTACTGGGTGAAAAACTGTTTTTT. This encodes CASSRGLLGEKLFF. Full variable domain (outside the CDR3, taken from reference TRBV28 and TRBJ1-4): DVKVTQSSRYLVKRTGEKVFLECVQDMDHENMFWYRQDPGLGLRLIYFSYDVKMKEKGDIPEGYSVSREKKERFSLILESASTNQTSMYLCASSRGLLGEKLFFGSGTQLSVL.

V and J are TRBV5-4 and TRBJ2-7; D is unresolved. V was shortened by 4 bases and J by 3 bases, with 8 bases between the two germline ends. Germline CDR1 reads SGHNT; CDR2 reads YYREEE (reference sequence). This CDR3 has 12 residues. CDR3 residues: CASSENSYEQYF. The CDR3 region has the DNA TGTGCCAGCAGCGAGAACAGCTACGAGCAGTACTTC.

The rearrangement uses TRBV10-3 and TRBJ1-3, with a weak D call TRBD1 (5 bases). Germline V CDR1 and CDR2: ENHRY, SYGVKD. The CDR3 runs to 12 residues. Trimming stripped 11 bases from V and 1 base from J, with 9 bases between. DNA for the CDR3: TGTGCCTTGGGGGGGTCTGGAAACACCATATATTTT. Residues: CALGGSGNTIYF.

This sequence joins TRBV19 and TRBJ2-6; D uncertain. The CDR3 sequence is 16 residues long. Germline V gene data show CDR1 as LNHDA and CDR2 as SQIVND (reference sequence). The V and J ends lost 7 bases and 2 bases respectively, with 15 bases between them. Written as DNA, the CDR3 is TGTGCCAGTACCCCCTCCTTTCGGGCTGGGGCCAACGTCCTGACTTTC. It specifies CASTPSFRAGANVLTF.

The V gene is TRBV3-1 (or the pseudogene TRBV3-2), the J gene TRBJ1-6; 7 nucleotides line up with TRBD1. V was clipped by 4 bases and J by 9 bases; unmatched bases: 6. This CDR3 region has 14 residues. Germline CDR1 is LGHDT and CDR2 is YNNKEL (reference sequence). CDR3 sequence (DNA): TGTGCCAGCAGCCTCCCGACAGGGACTTCACCCCTCCACTTT. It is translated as CASSLPTGTSPLHF.

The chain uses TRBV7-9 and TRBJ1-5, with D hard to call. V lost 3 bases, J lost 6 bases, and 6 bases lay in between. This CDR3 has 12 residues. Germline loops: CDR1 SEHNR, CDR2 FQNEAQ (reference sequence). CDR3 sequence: CASSLPAQPQHF. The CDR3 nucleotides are TGTGCCAGCAGCTTGCCCGCTCAGCCCCAGCATTTT.

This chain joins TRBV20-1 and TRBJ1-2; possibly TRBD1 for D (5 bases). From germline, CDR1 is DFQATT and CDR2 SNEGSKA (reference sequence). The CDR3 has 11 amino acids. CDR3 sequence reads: CSAFGGYGYTF. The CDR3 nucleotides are TGCAGCGCCTTTGGGGGATATGGCTACACCTTC.

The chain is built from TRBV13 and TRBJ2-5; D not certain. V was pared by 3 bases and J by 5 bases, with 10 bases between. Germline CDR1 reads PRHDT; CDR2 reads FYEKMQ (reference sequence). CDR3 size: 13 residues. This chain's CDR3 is CASSFQVGETQYF. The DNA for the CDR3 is TGTGCCAGCAGCTTTCAGGTCGGGGAGACCCAGTACTTC.

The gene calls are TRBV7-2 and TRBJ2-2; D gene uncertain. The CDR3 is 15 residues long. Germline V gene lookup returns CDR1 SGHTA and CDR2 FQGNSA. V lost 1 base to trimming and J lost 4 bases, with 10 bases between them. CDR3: CASSLVLVTTGELFF. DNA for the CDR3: TGTGCCAGCAGCTTAGTCCTAGTTACCACCGGGGAGCTGTTTTTT. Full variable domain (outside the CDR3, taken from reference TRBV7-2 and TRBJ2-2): GAGVSQSPSNKVTEKGKDVELRCDPISGHTALYWYRQSLGQGLEFLIYFQGNSAPDKSGLPSDRFSAERTGGSVSTLTIQRTQQEDSAVYLCASSLVLVTTGELFFGEGSRLTVL.

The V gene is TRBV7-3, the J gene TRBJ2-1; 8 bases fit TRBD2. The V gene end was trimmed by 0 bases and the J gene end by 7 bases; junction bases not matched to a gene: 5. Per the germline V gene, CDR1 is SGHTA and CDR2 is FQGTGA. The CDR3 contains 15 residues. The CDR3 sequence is CASSLTTGGQNEQFF. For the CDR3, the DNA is TGTGCCAGCAGCTTAACGACGGGAGGGCAGAATGAGCAGTTCTTC.

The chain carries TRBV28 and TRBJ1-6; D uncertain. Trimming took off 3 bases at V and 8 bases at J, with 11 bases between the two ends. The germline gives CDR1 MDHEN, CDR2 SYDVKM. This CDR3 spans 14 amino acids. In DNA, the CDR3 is TGTGCCAGCAGTTTGAACCCGTATCATTCACCCCTCCACTTT. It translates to CASSLNPYHSPLHF.

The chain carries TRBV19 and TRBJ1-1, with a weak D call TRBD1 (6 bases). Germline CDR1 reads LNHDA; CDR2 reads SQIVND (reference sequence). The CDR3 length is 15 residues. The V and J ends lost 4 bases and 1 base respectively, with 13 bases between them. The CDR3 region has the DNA TGTGCCAGTAGTAGTCAGGGGTCCGGGAACACTGAAGCTTTCTTT. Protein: CASSSQGSGNTEAFF.

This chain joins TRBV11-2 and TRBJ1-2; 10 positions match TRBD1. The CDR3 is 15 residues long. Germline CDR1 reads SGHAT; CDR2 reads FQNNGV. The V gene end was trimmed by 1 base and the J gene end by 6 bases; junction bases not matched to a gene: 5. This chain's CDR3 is CASSLGGQGRDGYTF. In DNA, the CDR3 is TGTGCCAGCAGCTTAGGGGGACAGGGGCGAGATGGCTACACCTTC.

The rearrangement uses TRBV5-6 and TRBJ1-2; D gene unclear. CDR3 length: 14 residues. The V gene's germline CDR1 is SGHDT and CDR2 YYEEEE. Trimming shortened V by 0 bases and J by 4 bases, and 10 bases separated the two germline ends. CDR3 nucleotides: TGTGCCAGCAGCTTGGACACTCTGAGCTATGGCTACACCTTC. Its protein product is CASSLDTLSYGYTF.

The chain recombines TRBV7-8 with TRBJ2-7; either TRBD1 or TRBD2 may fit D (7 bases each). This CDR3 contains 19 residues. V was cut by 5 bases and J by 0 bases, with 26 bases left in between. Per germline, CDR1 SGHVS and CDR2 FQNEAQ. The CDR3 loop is CASSTRIGEGASSSYEQYF. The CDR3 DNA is TGTGCCAGCAGCACTAGAATAGGGGAGGGGGCTTCCAGCTCCTACGAGCAGTACTTC.

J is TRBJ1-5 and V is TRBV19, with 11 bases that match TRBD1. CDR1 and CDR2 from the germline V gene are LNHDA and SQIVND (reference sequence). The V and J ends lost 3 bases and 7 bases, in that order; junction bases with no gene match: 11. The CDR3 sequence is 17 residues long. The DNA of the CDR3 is TGTGCCAGTAGTATCTATGGGACAGGGGGTCCGGTCCAGCCCCAGCATTTT. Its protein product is CASSIYGTGGPVQPQHF. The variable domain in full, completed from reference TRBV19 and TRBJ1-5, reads DGGITQSPKYLFRKEGQNVTLSCEQNLNHDAMYWYRQDPGQGLRLIYYSQIVNDFQKGDIAEGYSVSREKKESFPLTVTSAQKNPTAFYLCASSIYGTGGPVQPQHFGDGTRLSIL.